This T cell receptor beta chain emerged from a study of cytomegalovirus exposure and HLA in healthy donors. Study overall: Some 80 million unique TCR sequences came from HLA-typed donors in an early release. The study, taken as a whole, reports: Altogether, 164 TCR beta chains were recorded as cytomegalovirus-associated.

This clone was detected a few times. What it recognizes is unknown. Other DNA sequences from this sample encode an identical CDR3 as well. The PCR was carried out with 60 Vbeta primers and 13 Jbeta primers. Sequencing used immunoSEQ multiplex PCR; TCRdb keeps in-frame clones, though not all of them. The table includes around 100,000 clones, around 70% detected once. Trimming stripped 1 base from V and 0 bases from J, with 10 bases between. Germline CDR1 SGDLS, CDR2 YYNGEE. The CDR3 length is 15 residues. This clonotype originated in a man aged 25 to 40 in good health and CMV-seropositive. This chain connects TRBV9 to TRBJ1-1, with D possibly TRBD1 on 6 matching bases. Material for sequencing was PBMCs. CDR3: CASSVQGQLNTEAFF. As DNA, the CDR3 is TGTGCCAGCAGCGTACAGGGGCAATTGAACACTGAAGCTTTCTTT.